The next 26 T cell receptor beta chains were all read from a single sample in a study of beta chain features in type 1 diabetes. The isolated RNA, all of it, was reverse transcribed, so expressed TCRB transcripts were what got sequenced. TCRdb's table, derived via immunoSEQ multiplex PCR, lists solely in-frame clones and lacks some. The table shows about 470,000 clones, with approximately 30% occurring only once. The source material was naive CD4+ T cells from blood. The source of these receptors is a man aged 18 to 35 in good health.

CDR3 DNA sequence: TGTGCCAGCAGCGGGATTTACTATGGCTACACCTTC. It translates to CASSGIYYGYTF. This chain connects TRBV2 to TRBJ1-2, with D unclear. The germline gives CDR1 SNHLY, CDR2 FYNNEI. This CDR3 comprises 12 residues. V lost 6 bases, J lost 3 bases, and 8 bases lay in between. The full variable domain, its missing parts supplied by reference TRBV2 and TRBJ1-2, is EPEVTQTPSHQVTQMGQEVILRCVPISNHLYFYWYRQILGQKVEFLVSFYNNEISEKSEIFDDQFSVERPDGSNFTLKIRSTKLEDSAMYFCASSGIYYGYTFGSGTRLTVV.

As for this clone: This sample also contains other DNA sequences that code for the same CDR3. The rearrangement joins TRBV4-3 to TRBJ2-1; tentative D call: TRBD2 (6 bases). Deletions cut 2 bases from V and 10 bases from J, with 12 bases between. Germline V CDR1 and CDR2: LGHNA, YSLEER. This CDR3 comprises 13 residues. The CDR3 coding sequence is TGCGCCAGCAGCCAACCGGGGGAGTCGGAGCAGTTCTTC. It is translated as CASSQPGESEQFF.

This sequence joins TRBV7-2 and TRBJ2-1, with 8 nucleotides matching TRBD2. V was pared by 4 bases and J by 3 bases, with 8 bases of the junction left unmatched. Germline lookup yields CDR1 SGHTA and CDR2 FQGNSA. There are 16 residues in the CDR3. DNA of the CDR3: TGTGCCAGCAGCTGGACGGCGGGAGGCCACTACAATGAGCAGTTCTTC. It codes for CASSWTAGGHYNEQFF.

This clone appeared a few times. This CDR3 reads CAWSGHTQYF. The CDR3 region has the DNA TGTGCCTGGAGTGGTCATACGCAGTATTTT. The chain couples TRBV30 to TRBJ2-3; D gene unclear. Trimming removed 1 base from V and 7 bases from J, with 3 bases in between. This CDR3 contains 10 residues. Per the germline V gene, CDR1 is GTSNPN and CDR2 is SVGIG (reference sequence). Full variable domain (remainder filled in from reference TRBV30 and TRBJ2-3): SQTIHQWPATLVQPVGSPLSLECTVEGTSNPNLYWYRQAAGRGLQLLFYSVGIGQISSEVPQNLSASRPQDRQFILSSKKLLLSDSGFYLCAWSGHTQYFGPGTRLTVL.

CDR3 protein: CASGQGAVQFF. The DNA of the CDR3 is TGTGCTAGTGGTCAGGGGGCGGTTCAGTTCTTC. J is TRBJ2-1 and V is TRBV12-5; 8 bases line up with TRBD1. The CDR3 is 11 residues long. J was trimmed by 13 bases and V by 5 bases; bases with no gene match: 4. Germline CDR1 reads LGHNT; CDR2 reads FRNRAP.

This clone has only a few counts. V is TRBV9 and J is TRBJ2-7; 8 bases are shared with TRBD1. The junction had 4 bases not matched to a gene; V was cut back by 2 bases and J by 6 bases. CDR1 SGDLS and CDR2 YYNGEE come from the germline V gene. This CDR3 has 13 amino acids. The CDR3 bases are TGTGCCAGCAGCGTCCAGGGGGCATCCGAGCAGTACTTC. It encodes CASSVQGASEQYF.

This clone occurred a few times. J is TRBJ2-7 and V is TRBV5-4; D not resolved. The CDR3 contains 14 residues. Germline assignment: CDR1 SGHNT and CDR2 YYREEE (reference sequence). V lost 1 base and J 0 bases, leaving 8 bases between the germline ends. The CDR3 sequence is CASSLSQNSYEQYF. The CDR3 DNA reads as TGTGCCAGCAGCTTGTCGCAGAACTCCTACGAGCAGTACTTC.

The chain has TRBV6-1 and TRBJ2-5; 8 nucleotides line up with TRBD2. This CDR3 is built from 15 residues. Germline-derived CDR1 and CDR2 are MNHNS and SASEGT. The junction had 9 bases not matched to a gene; V was cut back by 8 bases and J by 1 base. The CDR3: CASEMWTSSQETQYF. The DNA for the CDR3 is TGTGCCAGCGAGATGTGGACTAGCTCCCAAGAGACCCAGTACTTC.

J is TRBJ2-3 and V is TRBV2, with D tentatively TRBD1 (6 bases). V was clipped by 6 bases and J by 3 bases, with 10 bases between them. The CDR3 covers 13 residues. Germline CDR1 and CDR2: SNHLY and FYNNEI. The CDR3: CASRQGGTDTQYF. The CDR3 DNA sequence: TGTGCCAGCAGACAGGGTGGAACAGATACGCAGTATTTT.

This chain links TRBV5-4 with TRBJ1-5; no reliable D call. V was pared by 2 bases and J by 1 base, with 4 bases between. The CDR3 length is 13 residues. CDR1 and CDR2 (germline): SGHNT, YYREEE (reference sequence). CDR3 amino acids: CASSLLSNQPQHF. DNA of the CDR3: TGTGCCAGCAGCTTATTAAGCAATCAGCCCCAGCATTTT.

The J gene is TRBJ2-7, the V gene TRBV7-2; a possible D gene is TRBD2 (6 bases). From germline, CDR1 is SGHTA and CDR2 FQGNSA. The CDR3 has 13 residues. V lost 3 bases, J lost 6 bases, and 12 bases lay in between. This CDR3 reads CASSFIRRAEQYF. CDR3 DNA sequence: TGTGCCAGCAGCTTCATCAGGAGGGCCGAGCAGTACTTC. Combining the CDR3 with reference TRBV7-2 and TRBJ2-7 gives the whole variable domain GAGVSQSPSNKVTEKGKDVELRCDPISGHTALYWYRQSLGQGLEFLIYFQGNSAPDKSGLPSDRFSAERTGGSVSTLTIQRTQQEDSAVYLCASSFIRRAEQYFGPGTRLTVT.

The V call is TRBV2, the J call TRBJ2-2; D not resolved. The V end lost 0 bases, the J end lost 1 base, and 6 bases lay between the germline ends. CDR3 length: 15 residues. Germline CDR1 and CDR2: SNHLY and FYNNEI. The CDR3 coding sequence is TGTGCCAGCAGTGAAGCCAGAGTGAACACCGGGGAGCTGTTTTTT. This gives the protein CASSEARVNTGELFF.

The chain carries TRBV7-2 and TRBJ1-1; 8 positions agree with TRBD1. Unmatched junction bases numbered 12, after V lost 4 bases and J lost 5 bases. The CDR3 runs 16 residues. CDR1 and CDR2 from the germline V gene are SGHTA and FQGNSA. In DNA form, the CDR3 reads TGTGCCAGCAGCTCGGCCATGGGGACAGGTGTAACTGAAGCTTTCTTT. Amino acids: CASSSAMGTGVTEAFF.

This clone was detected only a few times. The rearrangement links TRBV9 to TRBJ1-3, with 7 bases lining up with TRBD1. The CDR3 is 15 amino acids. With 2 bases clipped from V and 4 bases from J, the junction kept 6 bases outside the gene matches. Germline V gene sequence: CDR1 SGDLS, CDR2 YYNGEE. The CDR3 bases are TGTGCCAGCAGCGTGGACAGGTCTTGGGGAAACACCATATATTTT. It translates to CASSVDRSWGNTIYF.

The DNA for the CDR3 is TGCAGCGTTGCCCGGGACAGGGCTGAGCAGTTCTTC. Protein: CSVARDRAEQFF. The V and J genes are TRBV29-1 and TRBJ2-1; 9 bases are a match to TRBD1. V lost 4 bases to trimming and J lost 9 bases; unmatched junction nucleotides: 4. Looked up from germline, CDR1 is SQVTM and CDR2 is ANQGSEA. This CDR3 spans 12 amino acids.

This clone was seen a handful of times. The chain uses TRBV9 and TRBJ2-5, with D possibly TRBD1 on 6 matching bases. The CDR3 runs to 14 residues. The germline V and J ends were trimmed by 3 bases and 0 bases, with 9 bases remaining between them. In germline, CDR1 is SGDLS, CDR2 YYNGEE. CDR3 protein: CASSAGHYQETQYF. CDR3 nucleotides: TGTGCCAGCAGCGCGGGACACTACCAAGAGACCCAGTACTTC.

V is TRBV16 and J is TRBJ2-7; 9 bases fit TRBD1. With 4 bases clipped from V and 3 bases from J, the junction kept 1 base outside the gene matches. Germline V gives CDR1 KGHSY, CDR2 FQNENV. The CDR3 sequence is 13 residues long. The CDR3 sequence: CASSRDRVYEQYF. The CDR3 nucleotides read TGTGCCAGCAGCCGGGACAGGGTCTACGAGCAGTACTTC.

CDR3 protein: CASKLGAIDTQYF. Here the CDR3 DNA reads TGTGCCAGCAAGTTAGGGGCTATAGATACGCAGTATTTT. The chain couples TRBV25-1 to TRBJ2-3; possible D gene TRBD1, 5 bases. This CDR3 spans 13 amino acids. With 7 bases removed from V and 5 bases from J, the gap between germline ends came to 13 bases. Germline V gives CDR1 MGHDK, CDR2 SYGVNS.

This chain connects TRBV15 to TRBJ2-1; TRBD2 matches at 7 bases. Trimming at V came to 0 bases and at J to 4 bases, leaving 6 bases not matched to a gene. The CDR3 extends over 16 amino acids. CDR1 is LNHNV, CDR2 YYDKDF, per germline (reference sequence). The chain's CDR3 is CATSRDRGSLYNEQFF. The CDR3 region has the DNA TGTGCCACCAGCAGAGACCGCGGGAGTTTGTACAATGAGCAGTTCTTC.

The sample holds a few counts of this clone. The J gene is TRBJ2-1, the V gene TRBV16; D not certain. CDR3 length equals 14 residues. The germline V gene has CDR1 KGHSY and CDR2 FQNENV. V was cut by 2 bases and J by 7 bases, with 12 bases left in between. CDR3 coding DNA: TGTGCCAGCAGCCAACGTTTTAGGGAAAATGAGCAGTTCTTC. Translated, it gives CASSQRFRENEQFF. Together with reference TRBV16 and TRBJ2-1, the CDR3 gives the full variable domain: GEEVAQTPKHLVRGEGQKAKLYCAPIKGHSYVFWYQQVLKNEFKFLISFQNENVFDETGMPKERFSAKCLPNSPCSLEIQATKLEDSAVYFCASSQRFRENEQFFGPGTRLTVL.

The V gene is TRBV6-1, the J gene TRBJ1-1, with D unclear. The germline CDR1 and CDR2 sequences are MNHNS and SASEGT. V lost 0 bases and J 4 bases, leaving 9 bases between the germline ends. The CDR3 sequence is 14 residues long. The CDR3 DNA reads TGTGCCAGCAGTGAAGCTGGACGTATCACTGAAGCTTTCTTT. Translated, it gives CASSEAGRITEAFF.

This chain links TRBV4-2 with TRBJ2-6; D gene unclear. The CDR3 loop spans 17 amino acids. Germline values: CDR1 LGHNA, CDR2 YNFKEQ. Trimming removed 3 bases at V and 0 bases at J, with 12 bases between. The CDR3 DNA follows: TGTGCCAGCAGCCAGACACAGAGTACCTCTGGGGCCAACGTCCTGACTTTC. This gives the protein CASSQTQSTSGANVLTF.

V is TRBV11-2 and J is TRBJ2-1, with TRBD2 matching 10 bases. Germline CDR1 reads SGHAT; CDR2 reads FQNNGV. Trimming removed 1 base from V and 3 bases from J; junction bases left unmatched: 3. The CDR3 runs to 16 residues. CDR3 sequence: CASSLAGLAHYNEQFF. In nucleotides, the CDR3 is TGTGCCAGCAGCTTAGCGGGACTAGCGCACTACAATGAGCAGTTCTTC.

The CDR3 DNA sequence: TGTGCCAGCAGCCCGATGCGGGGGAGGAATGAGCAGTTCTTC. As protein: CASSPMRGRNEQFF. The chain couples TRBV7-2 to TRBJ2-1; 7 bases line up with TRBD2. Trimming cost V 5 bases and J 7 bases; bases outside gene matches: 8. The CDR3 runs 14 residues. Germline V gives CDR1 SGHTA, CDR2 FQGNSA.

The V call is TRBV5-1, the J call TRBJ2-2; D unclear. The CDR3 loop spans 12 amino acids. Germline CDR1 is SGHRS and CDR2 is YFSETQ. With 0 bases removed from V and 6 bases from J, the gap between germline ends came to 3 bases. The CDR3 DNA follows: TGCGCCAGCAGCTTGGGGTCCGGGGAGCTGTTTTTT. Its protein product is CASSLGSGELFF.

A few counts support this clone. The chain employs TRBV10-3 and TRBJ2-7; D not resolved. The V gene lost 0 bases and the J gene lost 3 bases, with 9 bases spanning the gap. This CDR3 has 14 amino acids. The germline CDR1 and CDR2 sequences are ENHRY and SYGVKD. CDR3 nucleotides: TGTGCCATCAGTGAGTCTAACACTGACTACGAGCAGTACTTC. This codes for CAISESNTDYEQYF.